These T cell receptor beta chains were read from a single sample in a study of cytomegalovirus exposure and HLA in healthy donors. TCRdb's table, derived via immunoSEQ multiplex PCR, lists solely in-frame clones and lacks some. The sample includes 150,000 or so clones, 82% of them seen just once. Sample: PBMCs. These receptors originate from a woman in her forties or fifties in good health and CMV-seropositive. The conserved cysteine and the conserved F or W are not part of the CDR3 here. Each record gives: CDR3 protein, V gene, J gene, D gene. The D gene is left open where the match is weak.

cdr3_aa: ASSPSTQRPDYGYT; v_call: TRBV5-1; j_call: TRBJ1-2; d_call: .
cdr3_aa: ASSPDRSSYNEQF; v_call: TRBV19; j_call: TRBJ2-1; d_call: .
cdr3_aa: SVGGGGSQPQH; v_call: TRBV29-1; j_call: TRBJ1-5; d_call: .
cdr3_aa: ASSHGQGYEETQY; v_call: TRBV5-8; j_call: TRBJ2-5; d_call: TRBD1
cdr3_aa: ASKYRDRDYGYT; v_call: TRBV2; j_call: TRBJ1-2; d_call: .
cdr3_aa: ASSPGQPRPLH; v_call: TRBV6-5; j_call: TRBJ1-6; d_call: .
cdr3_aa: ASSPRVNTEAF; v_call: TRBV7-8; j_call: TRBJ1-1; d_call: .
cdr3_aa: ASRDSSYNSPLH; v_call: TRBV5-4; j_call: TRBJ1-6; d_call: TRBD1
cdr3_aa: ASSYSPGTDTQY; v_call: TRBV6-6; j_call: TRBJ2-3; d_call: .
cdr3_aa: SSSLQRIDSGANVLT; v_call: TRBV7-9; j_call: TRBJ2-6; d_call: .
cdr3_aa: ASSSHGGASDTQY; v_call: TRBV6-5; j_call: TRBJ2-3; d_call: TRBD2
cdr3_aa: ASSEVEAGELF; v_call: TRBV9; j_call: TRBJ2-2; d_call: .
cdr3_aa: SVDRGRTDTQY; v_call: TRBV29-1; j_call: TRBJ2-3; d_call: TRBD1
cdr3_aa: ASSLAGELF; v_call: TRBV7-2; j_call: TRBJ2-2; d_call: .
cdr3_aa: ASSYGSQGNGYT; v_call: TRBV6-5; j_call: TRBJ1-2; d_call: .
cdr3_aa: ASSSRVGVKQFEAF; v_call: TRBV7-8; j_call: TRBJ1-1; d_call: .
cdr3_aa: ASSQGDSYNSPLH; v_call: TRBV4-2; j_call: TRBJ1-6; d_call: TRBD1